This T cell receptor (beta chain) was recovered during a study of tumor-infiltrating lymphocytes in localized non-small cell lung cancer. V lost 4 bases, J lost 8 bases, and 8 bases stayed unmatched. CDR1 is MNHEY, CDR2 SMNVEV, per germline (reference sequence). The CDR3 totals 15 residues. With respect to this clone: Its cognate antigen is unknown.

TCRdb keeps only in-frame clones here, not all; method: immunoSEQ multiplex PCR. The sample lists about 16,000 clones, approximately 80% occurring once. Study-level results: Immunotypes IM1 and IM2 had similar TCR-derived T-cell fractions. Tumor T-cell fraction was not associated with recurrence-free survival.

This sequence originates from a human donor with non-small cell lung cancer. The sequenced sample consisted of lung tumor tissue. The genes are TRBV27 and TRBJ1-4; 9 positions match TRBD1. The CDR3 DNA follows: TGTGCCAGCAGTTCACAGGGGGCAGGGTTGGAAAAACTGTTTTTT. Amino acids: CASSSQGAGLEKLFF.